A single sample is the source of the 8 T cell receptor beta chains below, sequenced in a study of T cells in Graves' hyperthyroidism and ophthalmopathy. TCR beta CDR3 sequences were amplified from RNA transcripts. Researchers ran a first-round RT-PCR on the TCR CDR3 using the HTBI primer set. One entry per CDR3 protein, called by TCRdb with MiXCR from the multiplex PCR reads. The table includes 600,000 to 700,000 distinct CDR3 sequences, nearly 45% detected once. Sequenced input: peripheral blood or thyroid tissue (not recorded which). All receptors derive from an adult man with Graves' disease, either hyperthyroidism or ophthalmopathy (not recorded which).

The V gene is TRBV7-8, the J gene TRBJ2-7, with D tentatively TRBD1 (7 bases). Germline V gives CDR1 SGHVS, CDR2 FQNEAQ. CDR3 length equals 13 residues. V lost 6 bases to trimming and J lost 9 bases, with 18 bases between them. The CDR3 region is CASSSGQANGQYF. CDR3 in DNA: TGTGCCAGCAGTAGCGGACAGGCCAATGGGCAGTACTTC.

Remarks on this clonotype: A much larger clone lies one base from this, so it may be a read error. This chain uses TRBV7-9 with TRBJ2-7; a weak D match, TRBD1 (5 bases). CDR3 size: 12 residues. Germline CDR1 and CDR2: SEHNR and FQNEAQ (reference sequence). The V and J ends lost 2 bases and 9 bases respectively, with 11 bases between them. The CDR3 spells CASSLRTFGQYF. DNA for the CDR3: TGTGCCAGCAGCTTAAGGACATTTGGGCAGTACTTC.

The V and J genes are TRBV29-1 and TRBJ2-7; 7 bases map to TRBD1. Per the germline V gene, CDR1 is SQVTM and CDR2 is ANQGSEA. The CDR3 loop spans 15 amino acids. Germline trimming cut 5 bases from V and 3 bases from J; bases unmatched to any gene: 13. The CDR3 sequence is CSVRGGDGGVYEQYF. CDR3 nucleotide sequence: TGCAGCGTTCGAGGGGGCGATGGAGGAGTCTACGAGCAGTACTTC.

At least ten counts were recorded for this clonotype. The chain couples TRBV19 to TRBJ1-2; D gene unclear. CDR1 LNHDA and CDR2 SQIVND come from the germline V gene (reference sequence). This CDR3 has 12 amino acids. Trimming took 4 bases from V and 2 from J, leaving 5 bases between them. The CDR3 reads CASSTLNYGYTF. The CDR3 nucleotides are TGTGCCAGTAGTACCCTAAACTATGGCTACACCTTC.

This rearrangement joins TRBV5-1 to TRBJ1-1, with 7 bases lining up with TRBD1. This CDR3 spans 14 amino acids. Trimming removed 2 bases from V and 5 bases from J; junction bases left unmatched: 6. The germline V gene encodes CDR1 SGHRS and CDR2 YFSETQ. CDR3 in amino acids: CASSFTGVWTEAFF. DNA of the CDR3: TGCGCCAGCAGCTTTACAGGGGTTTGGACTGAAGCTTTCTTT.

The chain carries TRBV5-4 and TRBJ1-2, with D possibly being TRBD1 (5 bases). The CDR3 is 13 residues long. Trimming took 4 bases from V and 7 from J, leaving 14 bases between them. Germline CDR1 reads SGHNT; CDR2 reads YYREEE (reference sequence). The CDR3 is CASSAWTNGGYTF. The CDR3 region has the DNA TGTGCCAGCAGCGCCTGGACAAATGGTGGCTACACCTTC. The entire variable domain, with the rest obtained from reference TRBV5-4 and TRBJ1-2, is as follows: ETGVTQSPTHLIKTRGQQVTLRCSSQSGHNTVSWYQQALGQGPQFIFQYYREEENGRGNFPPRFSGLQFPNYSSELNVNALELDDSALYLCASSAWTNGGYTFGSGTRLTVV.

The V call is TRBV10-3, the J call TRBJ1-2; tentatively, D is TRBD1 (5 bases). CDR3 length equals 15 residues. V was trimmed by 10 bases and J by 3 bases, leaving 21 bases between them. Germline values: CDR1 ENHRY, CDR2 SYGVKD. CDR3 in DNA: TGTGCCAGCAGCAATATCCTGCGGGGCGACTATGGCTACACCTTC. It encodes CASSNILRGDYGYTF.

Ten or more counts support this clonotype. The chain couples TRBV7-9 to TRBJ1-2, with no clear D. From germline, CDR1 is SEHNR and CDR2 FQNEAQ (reference sequence). The V end was cut by 5 bases, the J end by 8 bases, with 9 bases between. CDR3 size: 11 residues. Here the CDR3 reads CASSIDRGYTF. CDR3 bases: TGTGCCAGCAGCATAGACCGAGGCTACACCTTC.